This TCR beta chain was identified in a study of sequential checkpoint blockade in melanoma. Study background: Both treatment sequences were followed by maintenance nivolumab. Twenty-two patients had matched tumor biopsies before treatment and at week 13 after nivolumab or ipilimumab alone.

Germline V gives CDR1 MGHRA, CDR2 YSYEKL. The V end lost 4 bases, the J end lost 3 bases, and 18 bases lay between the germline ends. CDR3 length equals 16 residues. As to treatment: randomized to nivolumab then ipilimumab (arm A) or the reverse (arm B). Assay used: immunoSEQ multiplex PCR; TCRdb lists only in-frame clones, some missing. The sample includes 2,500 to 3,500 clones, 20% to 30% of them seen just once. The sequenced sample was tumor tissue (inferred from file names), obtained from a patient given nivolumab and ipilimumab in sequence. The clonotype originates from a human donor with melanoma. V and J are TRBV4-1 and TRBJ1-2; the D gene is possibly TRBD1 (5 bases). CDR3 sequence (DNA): TGCGCCAGCAGCCTCGGGGCTAGGGGATTACACTATGGCTACACCTTC. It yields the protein CASSLGARGLHYGYTF.